One sample yielded the 6 T cell receptor beta chains listed below, sequenced in a study of patients and donors after allogeneic stem cell transplantation. One entry per CDR3 protein results from TCRdb running MiXCR on the RT-PCR reads. In the table there are hundreds of thousands of distinct CDR3 sequences, roughly 17% of which are singletons. Sequenced: blood, either unsorted or a sorted T cell fraction (not recorded which). The receptors come from a human donor who was either an allogeneic HSCT recipient or a stem cell or donor lymphocyte infusion donor (not recorded which). It is not recorded whose cells these are; they may come from a transplant donor.

This clonotype was counted a few times. J is TRBJ1-1 and V is TRBV6-2 or TRBV6-3; 9 bases fit TRBD1. V gave up 5 bases and J gave up 10 bases; unmatched junction bases: 14. CDR1 MNHEY and CDR2 SVGEGT come from the germline V gene. CDR3 length: 15 residues. CDR3 bases: TGTGCCAGCAGTGAGCGAGCGTACAGGGGGCGCGGAGCTTTCTTT. Protein sequence: CASSERAYRGRGAFF.

This clonotype was seen repeatedly, ten times or more. The J gene is TRBJ2-1, the V gene TRBV4-2; TRBD2 matches at 8 bases. The germline gives CDR1 LGHNA, CDR2 YNFKEQ. V dropped 0 bases and J dropped 7; count of bases not matched to a gene: 11. This CDR3 has 17 amino acids. The DNA of the CDR3 is TGTGCCAGCAGCCAAGATTTCGGGGCGGGAGGTCAGAATGAGCAGTTCTTC. It specifies CASSQDFGAGGQNEQFF.

The CDR3 here is CASSLSARGWDTQYF. In DNA, the CDR3 is TGTGCCAGCAGTTTATCAGCCCGAGGGTGGGATACGCAGTATTTT. This chain uses TRBV12-3 or TRBV12-4 with TRBJ2-3, with a weak D call TRBD2 (5 bases). This CDR3 has 15 residues. Trimming removed 2 bases at V and 6 bases at J, with 15 bases between.

This clonotype occurred many times. V usage is TRBV12-3 or TRBV12-4 and J usage is TRBJ1-5, with 9 bases fitting TRBD1. The CDR3 is made up of 15 amino acids. V shed 6 bases and J 4 bases; nucleotides not matched to a gene: 7. The CDR3 sequence: CASSLGQGANQPQHF. The CDR3 DNA follows: TGTGCCAGCAGCCTGGGACAGGGTGCGAATCAGCCCCAGCATTTT.

This clonotype appeared many times. Mismatch with germline at one junction end may stem from a read error. This sequence joins TRBV5-1 and TRBJ1-2, with 7 bases lining up with TRBD1. Germline values: CDR1 SGHRS, CDR2 YFSETQ. The CDR3 contains 14 residues. The CDR3 DNA follows: TGTGCCAGCAGCTTAGCAGGGGGTGACTATGGCTACACCTTC. Translation: CASSLAGGDYGYTF.

This clonotype was counted between two and nine times. The gene calls are TRBV19 and TRBJ1-5; D unresolved. This CDR3 contains 14 residues. Looked up from germline, CDR1 is LNHDA and CDR2 is SQIVND (reference sequence). V was shortened by 3 bases and J by 5 bases, with 11 bases between the two germline ends. The DNA for the CDR3 is TGTGCCAGTAGTATTCCGGGAACAGATCAGCCCCAGCATTTT. It is translated as CASSIPGTDQPQHF.